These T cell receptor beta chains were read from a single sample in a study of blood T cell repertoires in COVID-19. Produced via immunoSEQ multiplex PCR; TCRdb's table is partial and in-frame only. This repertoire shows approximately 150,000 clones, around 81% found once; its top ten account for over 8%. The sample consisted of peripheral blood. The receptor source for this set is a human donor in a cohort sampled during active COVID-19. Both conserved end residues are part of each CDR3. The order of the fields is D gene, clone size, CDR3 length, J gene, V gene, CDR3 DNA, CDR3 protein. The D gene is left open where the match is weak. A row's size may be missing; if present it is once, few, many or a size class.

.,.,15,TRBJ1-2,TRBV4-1,TGCGCCAGCAGCCAAGATCTTGCGGTGAACTATGGCTACACCTTC,CASSQDLAVNYGYTF
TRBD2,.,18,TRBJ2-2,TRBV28,TGTGCCAGCAGTTTATTTTTTACGGGAGGGCCGGGGACCGGGGAGCTGTTTTTT,CASSLFFTGGPGTGELFF
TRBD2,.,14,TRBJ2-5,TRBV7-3,TGTGCCAGCAGCCGTAGCGGGAGAAAAGAGACCCAGTACTTC,CASSRSGRKETQYF
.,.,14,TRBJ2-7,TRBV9,TGTGCCAGCAGCCCTCACAGGGCCTCCTACGAGCAGTACTTC,CASSPHRASYEQYF
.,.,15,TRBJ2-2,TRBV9,TGTGCCAGCAGCTTGATGGGGGGGAACACCGGGGAGCTGTTTTTT,CASSLMGGNTGELFF
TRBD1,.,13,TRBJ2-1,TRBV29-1,TGCAGCGTTGGATCTGGGACAGTCAATGAGCAGTTCTTC,CSVGSGTVNEQFF
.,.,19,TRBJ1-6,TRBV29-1,TGCAGCGGCGCAGACTACGGCACACAGGGAAGCTCCTATAATTCACCCCTCCACTTT,CSGADYGTQGSSYNSPLHF
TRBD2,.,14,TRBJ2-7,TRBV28,TGTGCCAGCGCACTTAGCGGGAGTGGGGGGGAACCAGACTTC,CASALSGSGGEPDF
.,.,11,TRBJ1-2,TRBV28,TGTGCCAGCAACTCTAACTATGGCTACACCTTC,CASNSNYGYTF
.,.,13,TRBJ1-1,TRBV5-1,TGCGCCAGCAGCTTGGTCTCGAACACTGAAGCTTTCTTT,CASSLVSNTEAFF
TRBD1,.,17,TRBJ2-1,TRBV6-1,TGTGCCAGCAGTGAAGCCCATGGACAGGGTTACTACAATGAGCAGTTCTTC,CASSEAHGQGYYNEQFF
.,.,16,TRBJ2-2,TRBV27,TGTGCCAGCAGTGCCCCCGGAGGCAGCGCCACCGGGGAGCTGTTTTTT,CASSAPGGSATGELFF
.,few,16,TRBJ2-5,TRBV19,TGTGCCAGTAGTCCGCTCGGTGGCAGGCTCTCGGAGACCCAGTACTTC,CASSPLGGRLSETQYF
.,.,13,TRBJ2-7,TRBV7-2,TGTGCCAGCAGCTTATCTAGAGGCTACGAGCAGTACTTC,CASSLSRGYEQYF
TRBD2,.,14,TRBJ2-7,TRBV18,TGTGCCAGCTCCGTGACTAGCGGGAACTACGAGCAGTACTTC,CASSVTSGNYEQYF
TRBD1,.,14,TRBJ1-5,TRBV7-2,TGTGCCAGCAGCTTAGGACAGGGCGGGTCGCCCCAGCATTTT,CASSLGQGGSPQHF
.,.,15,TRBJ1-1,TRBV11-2,TGTGCCAGCAGCATAAGCTGGGGGGGCGGCACTGAAGCTTTCTTT,CASSISWGGGTEAFF
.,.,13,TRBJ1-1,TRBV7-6,TGTGCCAGCAGCAAACAGCAGAACACTGAAGCTTTCTTT,CASSKQQNTEAFF
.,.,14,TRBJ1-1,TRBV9,TGTGCCAGCAGCGTAGCAGGGGAGAACACTGAAGCTTTCTTT,CASSVAGENTEAFF
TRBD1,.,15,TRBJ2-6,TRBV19,TGTGCCACTCAGGGGGCTTCGACTGGGGCCAACGTCCTGACTTTC,CATQGASTGANVLTF
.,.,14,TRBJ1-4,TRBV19,TGTGCCACGCGTTCCGGGACAAGGAATGAAAAACTGTTTTTT,CATRSGTRNEKLFF
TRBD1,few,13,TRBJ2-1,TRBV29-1,TGCAGCGTGGGAGGGGACAGGGGCTATGAGCAGTTCTTC,CSVGGDRGYEQFF
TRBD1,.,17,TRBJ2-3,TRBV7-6,TGTGCCAGCAGCGTACAGACAGGGGGTATGGGCACAGATACGCAGTATTTT,CASSVQTGGMGTDTQYF
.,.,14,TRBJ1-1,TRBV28,TGTGCCAGCAGTTTGGGTGTGTCAGGTTCTGTAGCTTTCTTT,CASSLGVSGSVAFF
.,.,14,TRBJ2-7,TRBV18,TGTGCCAGCTCACCACCTGACATCGCCTACGAGCAGTACTTC,CASSPPDIAYEQYF
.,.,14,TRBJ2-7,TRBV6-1,TGTGCCAGCAGTGATGGCGGGGTTCTCTTCGAGCAGTACTTC,CASSDGGVLFEQYF
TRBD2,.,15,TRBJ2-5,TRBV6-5,TGTGCCAGCAAAAATACGGGACTAGGGCAAGAGACCCAGTACTTC,CASKNTGLGQETQYF
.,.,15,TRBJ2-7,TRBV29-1,TGCAGCACTCTAGGGGGACACCGGAATTCCTACGAGCAGTACTTC,CSTLGGHRNSYEQYF